This TCR beta chain was recorded in a study of T-cell reconstitution after alpha-beta-depleted transplantation in children. Whole-study findings and limits: There were some patients whose high TCRbeta diversity at day 60 came from surviving recipient T cells and thymic progenitors. Expanded graft clones, several hundred of them, were reportedly the source of alpha-beta T cells about two months after transplant. A year post-transplant, T-cell counts and diversity derived mostly from newly produced T cells.

V was clipped by 7 bases and J by 8 bases; unmatched bases: 6. The CDR3 is 14 residues long. The germline V gene encodes CDR1 SNHLY and CDR2 FYNNEI. Preparation of the TCRbeta library was carried out with unique molecular identifiers. TCRdb processed the PCR reads anew with MiXCR; each CDR3 protein has one entry. The sample has around 800,000 distinct CDR3 sequences, under 20% seen once. This clonotype showed up just once. The antigen is not known. The specimen was PBMCs, mostly from graft donor cells, collected 360 days after TCRalphabeta/CD19-depleted stem cell transplant. The TCR originated in a male patient younger than 18 who had a stem cell transplant for acute lymphoblastic leukemia, so the T cells may come from the graft donor. This rearrangement joins TRBV2 to TRBJ2-2, with 11 bases that match TRBD2. In DNA, the CDR3 is TGTGCCAGCACTCGACTAGCGGGGCGGGGGGAGCTGTTTTTT. Translated: CASTRLAGRGELFF.